The 18 T cell receptor beta chains below were found in one sample sequenced in a study of beta chain features in type 1 diabetes (dated by TCRdb to the late 2010s). Their antigens are not known. Overall results and qualifications from the work: In all four CD4+ subsets, TCRB CDR3 length was moderately but significantly shorter in type 1 diabetes patients.

Receptor amplification or capture employed the immunoSEQ multiplex PCR assay. The High Capacity cDNA Reverse Transcription Kit was used to reverse transcribe all of the isolated RNA, meaning that expressed TCRB transcripts were what got sequenced. This is the immuneACCESS table as TCRdb keeps it, with only in-frame sequences that have V and J called. A part of the clones is gone; compared with another copy, unresolved V genes explain less than half, and the rest is unexplained. The sample table contains 250,000 to 350,000 clones; only one count was recorded for more than 13% of them. 0.017% of the sample goes to the ten largest clones. Sequencing used naive CD4+ T cells from blood. The sample's cell subset or site label, decoded: true naive CD4+ T cells. The receptors derive from a man aged 25-45 years with type 1 diabetes.

The chain couples TRBV5-1 to TRBJ2-3, with D possibly being TRBD2 (6 bases). V dropped 0 bases and J dropped 6 bases, with 11 bases sitting between them. Germline V lookup: CDR1 SGHRS, CDR2 YFSETQ. The CDR3 runs 14 residues. The CDR3 loop is CASSLVAGPDTQYF. The CDR3 DNA sequence: TGCGCCAGCAGCTTGGTTGCGGGACCCGATACGCAGTATTTT.

This clone was counted a few times. This chain uses TRBV2 with TRBJ2-3, with TRBD1 matching 7 bases. J lost 6 bases, V lost 6 bases, and 3 bases had no gene match. Germline CDR1 reads SNHLY; CDR2 reads FYNNEI. The CDR3 consists of 12 residues. CDR3: CASRGQADTQYF. DNA for the CDR3: TGTGCCAGCAGAGGACAGGCTGATACGCAGTATTTT.

This clone has more than one count but fewer than ten. V is TRBV6-1 and J is TRBJ2-2; no clear D. Germline V lookup: CDR1 MNHNS, CDR2 SASEGT. CDR3 size: 15 residues. The V gene lost 8 bases and the J gene lost 0 bases, with 13 bases spanning the gap. Here the CDR3 DNA reads TGTGCCAGCTCCCCAGGCAGAACGAACACCGGGGAGCTGTTTTTT. Residues: CASSPGRTNTGELFF.

CDR3 protein: CASSLLSGNTEAFF. DNA of the CDR3: TGTGCCAGCAGCCTATTATCAGGGAACACTGAAGCTTTCTTT. J is TRBJ1-1 and V is TRBV7-2; D gene ambiguous. Trimming shortened V by 5 bases and J by 1 base, and 11 bases separated the two germline ends. Looked up from germline, CDR1 is SGHTA and CDR2 is FQGNSA. The length of the CDR3 is 14 residues.

The genes are TRBV19 and TRBJ2-1; 7 nucleotides align to TRBD2. The CDR3 contains 15 residues. Looked up from germline, CDR1 is LNHDA and CDR2 is SQIVND (reference sequence). V shed 3 bases and J 4 bases; nucleotides not matched to a gene: 6. The CDR3 sequence: CASSMGLAEYNEQFF. In nucleotides, the CDR3 is TGTGCCAGTAGTATGGGGCTAGCGGAATACAATGAGCAGTTCTTC.

This clone was picked up a small number of times. V gene TRBV5-1 combines with J gene TRBJ2-7; 12 bases agree with TRBD2. Looked up from germline, CDR1 is SGHRS and CDR2 is YFSETQ. The V segment lost 4 bases and the J segment 2 bases; nucleotides outside the gene matches: 7. This CDR3 spans 16 amino acids. CDR3 DNA: TGCGCCAGCAGCCCCGGACTAGCGGGAATAACCTACGAGCAGTACTTC. Amino acids: CASSPGLAGITYEQYF.

Only a few counts were recorded for this clone. The chain uses TRBV2 and TRBJ2-5; no reliable D call. Trimming left V 0 bases short and J 3 bases short, with 8 bases between. The CDR3 is 14 residues long. Per the germline V gene, CDR1 is SNHLY and CDR2 is FYNNEI. In DNA form, the CDR3 reads TGTGCCAGCAGTGAAGCCATCAGTAAAGAGACCCAGTACTTC. Translating gives CASSEAISKETQYF.

The chain has TRBV30 and TRBJ2-3, with 9 bases fitting TRBD2. The CDR3 consists of 15 residues. Unmatched junction bases numbered 5, after V lost 0 bases and J lost 4 bases. The germline V gene encodes CDR1 GTSNPN and CDR2 SVGIG (reference sequence). The CDR3, as DNA: TGTGCCTGGAGTGTAGCGGGAGGCCCGGCAGATACGCAGTATTTT. Translation: CAWSVAGGPADTQYF.

This clone was counted between two and nine times. The chain recombines TRBV29-1 with TRBJ2-5; 8 nucleotides agree with TRBD1. CDR3 size: 13 residues. CDR1 is SQVTM, CDR2 ANQGSEA, per germline. CDR3 protein: CSGTGGAQETQYF. CDR3 bases: TGCAGTGGTACAGGGGGTGCCCAAGAGACCCAGTACTTC.

This clone has more than one count but fewer than ten. The same CDR3 is also encoded by other DNA sequences in this sample. This chain's CDR3 is CAWSVRGSSYNEQFF. The CDR3 DNA is TGTGCCTGGAGTGTACGAGGCAGCTCCTACAATGAGCAGTTCTTC. The genes are TRBV30 and TRBJ2-1; D not certain. Germline V gives CDR1 GTSNPN, CDR2 SVGIG (reference sequence). The V gene lost 0 bases and the J gene lost 0 bases, with 9 bases spanning the gap. The CDR3 length is 15 residues.

V is TRBV27 and J is TRBJ2-1; the match to TRBD2 covers 8 bases. Germline V gives CDR1 MNHEY, CDR2 SMNVEV (reference sequence). The trim removed 2 bases at V and 4 bases at J, leaving 4 bases unmatched. This CDR3 comprises 15 residues. The CDR3 protein is CASSLMAGGYNEQFF. CDR3 nucleotide sequence: TGTGCCAGCAGTTTAATGGCGGGAGGTTACAATGAGCAGTTCTTC.

The V and J genes are TRBV6-1 and TRBJ1-2, with a weak D call TRBD1 (6 bases). Germline CDR1 and CDR2: MNHNS and SASEGT. V lost 7 bases and J lost 4, with 19 bases in between. This CDR3 comprises 15 residues. The CDR3 sequence is CASIPDSHLTYGYTF. The CDR3, as DNA: TGTGCCAGCATCCCGGACAGTCATCTTACCTATGGCTACACCTTC.

This clone was found a few times. V gene TRBV5-1 combines with J gene TRBJ2-1; perhaps TRBD2 as D (6 bases). The CDR3 is made up of 15 amino acids. Germline CDR1 and CDR2: SGHRS and YFSETQ. V was trimmed by 1 base and J by 3 bases, leaving 11 bases between them. The CDR3: CASSLRVADYNEQFF. The CDR3 nucleotides read TGCGCCAGCAGCTTGAGGGTAGCGGACTACAATGAGCAGTTCTTC.

Written as DNA, the CDR3 is TGTGCCTGGAATATAGCGGTGACTAGCGGATCTCTCTCCTACAATGAGCAGTTCTTC. Its protein is CAWNIAVTSGSLSYNEQFF. This sequence joins TRBV30 and TRBJ2-1; TRBD2 matches at 9 bases. Germline CDR1 is GTSNPN and CDR2 is SVGIG (reference sequence). V gave up 4 bases and J gave up 0 bases; unmatched junction bases: 16. This CDR3 spans 19 amino acids.

In its sample, this clone was seen a few times. J is TRBJ1-2 and V is TRBV7-2; tentative D call: TRBD1 (6 bases). Germline CDR1 SGHTA, CDR2 FQGNSA. This CDR3 spans 14 amino acids. V lost 5 bases and J 2 bases, leaving 12 bases between the germline ends. CDR3 sequence: CASSRDRNNYGYTF. In DNA form, the CDR3 reads TGTGCCAGCAGCCGTGACAGGAACAACTATGGCTACACCTTC.

A few counts support this clone. V is TRBV7-2 and J is TRBJ1-1; no clear D. V was cut by 3 bases and J by 1 base, with 3 bases left in between. Germline-derived CDR1 and CDR2 are SGHTA and FQGNSA. The CDR3 extends over 12 amino acids. CDR3 DNA sequence: TGTGCCAGCAGCTTCAGGAACACTGAAGCTTTCTTT. Protein: CASSFRNTEAFF.

This clone was observed a handful of times. The chain uses TRBV18 and TRBJ1-5; D remains ambiguous. The CDR3 has 15 amino acids. V was shortened by 6 bases and J by 2 bases, with 14 bases between the two germline ends. Germline CDR1 KGHSH, CDR2 LQKENI. CDR3 nucleotides: TGTGCCAGCTCCCCGGGGAATTTGGGCAATCAGCCCCAGCATTTT. This codes for CASSPGNLGNQPQHF.

The chain recombines TRBV18 with TRBJ1-2, with 8 positions matching TRBD1. The V gene end was trimmed by 3 bases and the J gene end by 6 bases; junction bases not matched to a gene: 12. CDR1 is KGHSH and CDR2 is LQKENI in the germline V gene. The CDR3 runs to 16 residues. The CDR3 loop reads CASSPIWGQATDGYTF. CDR3 DNA: TGTGCCAGCTCACCTATATGGGGACAGGCAACGGATGGCTACACCTTC.